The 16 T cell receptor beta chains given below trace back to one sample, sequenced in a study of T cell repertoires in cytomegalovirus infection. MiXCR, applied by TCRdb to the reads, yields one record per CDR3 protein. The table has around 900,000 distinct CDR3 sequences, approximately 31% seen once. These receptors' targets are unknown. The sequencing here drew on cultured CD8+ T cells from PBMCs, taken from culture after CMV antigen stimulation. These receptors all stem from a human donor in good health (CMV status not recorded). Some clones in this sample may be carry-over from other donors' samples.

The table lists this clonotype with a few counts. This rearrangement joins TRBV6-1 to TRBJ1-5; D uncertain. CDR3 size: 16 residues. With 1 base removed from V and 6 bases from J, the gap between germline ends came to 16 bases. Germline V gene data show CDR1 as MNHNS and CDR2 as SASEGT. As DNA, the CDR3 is TGTGCCAGCAGTGAAGAAGCCCCGGGAGAGGCTCAGCCCCAGCATTTT. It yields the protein CASSEEAPGEAQPQHF.

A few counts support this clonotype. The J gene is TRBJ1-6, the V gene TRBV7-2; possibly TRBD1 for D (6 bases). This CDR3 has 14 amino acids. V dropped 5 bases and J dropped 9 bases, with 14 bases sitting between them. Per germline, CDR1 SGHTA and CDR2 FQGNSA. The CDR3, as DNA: TGTGCCAGCAGCCAGGGGCGGGGACCTTCACCCCTCCACTTT. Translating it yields CASSQGRGPSPLHF.

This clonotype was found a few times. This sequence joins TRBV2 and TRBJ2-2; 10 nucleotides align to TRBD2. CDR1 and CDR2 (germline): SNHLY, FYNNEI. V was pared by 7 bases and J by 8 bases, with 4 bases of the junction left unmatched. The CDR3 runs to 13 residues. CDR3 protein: CASTYSGRGELFF. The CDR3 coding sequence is TGTGCCAGCACCTATAGCGGGAGGGGGGAGCTGTTTTTT. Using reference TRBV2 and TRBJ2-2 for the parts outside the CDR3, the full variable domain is EPEVTQTPSHQVTQMGQEVILRCVPISNHLYFYWYRQILGQKVEFLVSFYNNEISEKSEIFDDQFSVERPDGSNFTLKIRSTKLEDSAMYFCASTYSGRGELFFGEGSRLTVL.

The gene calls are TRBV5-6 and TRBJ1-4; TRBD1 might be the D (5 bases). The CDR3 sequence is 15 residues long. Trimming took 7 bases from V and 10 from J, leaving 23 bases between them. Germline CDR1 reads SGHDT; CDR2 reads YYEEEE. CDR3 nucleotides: TGTGCCAGCTGGTCGCCCAGGGACCCCGGGGGAAAACTGTTTTTT. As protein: CASWSPRDPGGKLFF.

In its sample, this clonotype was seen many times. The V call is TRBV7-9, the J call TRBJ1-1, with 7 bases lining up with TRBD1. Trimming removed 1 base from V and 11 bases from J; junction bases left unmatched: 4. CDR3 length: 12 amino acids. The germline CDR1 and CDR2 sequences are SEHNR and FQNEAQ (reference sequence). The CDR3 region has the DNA TGTGCCAGCAGCTTAGGAGACAGGGACGCTTTCTTT. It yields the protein CASSLGDRDAFF.

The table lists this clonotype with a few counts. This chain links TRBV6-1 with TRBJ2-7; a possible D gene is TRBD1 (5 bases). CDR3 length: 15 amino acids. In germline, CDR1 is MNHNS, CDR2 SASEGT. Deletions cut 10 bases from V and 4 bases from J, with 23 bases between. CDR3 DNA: TGTGCCACCCAATCCGACAGTAAATACCGGTACGAGCAGTACTTC. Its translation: CATQSDSKYRYEQYF.

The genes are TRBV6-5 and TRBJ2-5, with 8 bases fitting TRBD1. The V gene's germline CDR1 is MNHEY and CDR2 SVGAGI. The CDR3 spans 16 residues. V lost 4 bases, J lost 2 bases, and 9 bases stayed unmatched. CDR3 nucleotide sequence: TGTGCCAGCAGTTCGTGGGACAGGAGCCGACAAGAGACCCAGTACTTC. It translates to CASSSWDRSRQETQYF.

The CDR3 is CASGTDNTGELFF. The CDR3 DNA reads as TGTGCCAGCGGGACAGACAACACCGGGGAGCTGTTTTTT. The V and J genes are TRBV6-2 or TRBV6-3 and TRBJ2-2; 7 positions agree with TRBD1. The V and J ends lost 8 bases and 2 bases, in that order; junction bases with no gene match: 2. This CDR3 contains 13 residues. Germline assignment: CDR1 MNHEY and CDR2 SVGEGT.

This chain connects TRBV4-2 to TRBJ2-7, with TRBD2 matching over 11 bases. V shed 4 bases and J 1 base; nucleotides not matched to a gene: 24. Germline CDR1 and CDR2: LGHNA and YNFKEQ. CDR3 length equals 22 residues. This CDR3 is CASSLRTQLAGEIGGVSYEQYF. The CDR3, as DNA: TGTGCCAGCAGCCTCCGAACCCAACTAGCGGGGGAGATAGGCGGGGTATCCTACGAGCAGTACTTC.

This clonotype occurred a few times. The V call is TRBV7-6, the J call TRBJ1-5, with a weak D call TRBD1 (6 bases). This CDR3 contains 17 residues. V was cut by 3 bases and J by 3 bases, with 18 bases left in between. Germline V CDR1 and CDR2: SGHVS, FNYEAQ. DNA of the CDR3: TGTGCCAGCAGCTTCCGGGAAAAGACGGGGGCCAATCAGCCCCAGCATTTT. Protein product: CASSFREKTGANQPQHF.

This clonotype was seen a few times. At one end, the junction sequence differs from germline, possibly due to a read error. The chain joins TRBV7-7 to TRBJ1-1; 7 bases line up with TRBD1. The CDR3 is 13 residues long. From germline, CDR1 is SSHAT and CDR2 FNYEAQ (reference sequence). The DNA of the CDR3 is TGTGCTAGCAGCTTAAAACCAGGGGGACCTGGTTTCTTT. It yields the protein CASSLKPGGPGFF.

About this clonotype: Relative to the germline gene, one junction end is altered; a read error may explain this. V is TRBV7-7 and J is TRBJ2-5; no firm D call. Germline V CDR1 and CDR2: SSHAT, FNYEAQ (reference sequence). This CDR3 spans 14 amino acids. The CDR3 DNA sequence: TGTGCTAGCAGCTACGGCCGACTGGGGGAGACCCAGTACTTC. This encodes CASSYGRLGETQYF.

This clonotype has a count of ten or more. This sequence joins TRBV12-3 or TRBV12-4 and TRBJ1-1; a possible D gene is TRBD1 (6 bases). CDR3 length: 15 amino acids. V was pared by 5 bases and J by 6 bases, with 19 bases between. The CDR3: CASSPYGGLGAEAFF. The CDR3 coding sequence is TGTGCCAGCAGTCCATACGGGGGGCTCGGGGCTGAAGCTTTCTTT.

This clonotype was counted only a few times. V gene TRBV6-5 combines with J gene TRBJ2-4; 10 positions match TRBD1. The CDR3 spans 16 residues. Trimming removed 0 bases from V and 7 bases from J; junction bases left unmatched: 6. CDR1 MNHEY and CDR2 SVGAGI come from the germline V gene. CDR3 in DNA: TGTGCCAGCAGTTACTCCGACAGGGGGCAAGTGAACATTCAGTACTTC. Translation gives CASSYSDRGQVNIQYF.

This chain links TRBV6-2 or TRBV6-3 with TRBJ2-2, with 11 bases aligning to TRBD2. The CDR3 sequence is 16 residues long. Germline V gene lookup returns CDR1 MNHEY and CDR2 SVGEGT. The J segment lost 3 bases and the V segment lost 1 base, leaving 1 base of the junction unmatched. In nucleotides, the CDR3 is TGTGCCAGCAGTTACTTGGGACTAGCGGACACCGGGGAGCTGTTTTTT. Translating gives CASSYLGLADTGELFF.

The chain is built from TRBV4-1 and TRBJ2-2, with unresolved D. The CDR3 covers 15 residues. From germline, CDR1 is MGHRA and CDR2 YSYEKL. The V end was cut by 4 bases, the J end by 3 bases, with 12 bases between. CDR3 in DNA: TGCGCCAGCAGCCTAAAAATGGTTGACACCGGGGAGCTGTTTTTT. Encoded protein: CASSLKMVDTGELFF.